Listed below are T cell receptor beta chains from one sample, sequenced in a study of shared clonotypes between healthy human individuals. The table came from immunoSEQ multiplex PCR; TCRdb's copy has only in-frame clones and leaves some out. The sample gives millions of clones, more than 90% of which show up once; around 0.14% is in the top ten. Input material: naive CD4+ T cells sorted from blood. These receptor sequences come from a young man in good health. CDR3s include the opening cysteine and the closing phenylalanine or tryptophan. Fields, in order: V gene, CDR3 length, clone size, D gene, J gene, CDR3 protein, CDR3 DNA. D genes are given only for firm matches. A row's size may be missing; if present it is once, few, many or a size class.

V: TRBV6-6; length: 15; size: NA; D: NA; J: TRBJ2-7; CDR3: CASSYVGLNSYEQYF; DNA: TGTGCCAGCAGTTACGTCGGATTAAACTCCTACGAGCAGTACTTC
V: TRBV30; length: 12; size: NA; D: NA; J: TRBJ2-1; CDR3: CAFGPLVGEQFF; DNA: TGTGCCTTCGGACCCCTCGTAGGTGAGCAGTTCTTC
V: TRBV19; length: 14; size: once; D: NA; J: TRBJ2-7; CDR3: CASSPLDPPYEQYF; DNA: TGTGCCAGTAGTCCGCTCGACCCTCCGTACGAGCAGTACTTC
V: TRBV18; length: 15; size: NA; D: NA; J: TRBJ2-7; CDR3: CASSPQSSDSYEQYF; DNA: TGTGCCAGCTCACCACAGTCTAGCGACTCCTACGAGCAGTACTTC
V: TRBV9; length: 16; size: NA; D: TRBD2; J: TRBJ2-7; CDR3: CASSVAILAGVSEQYF; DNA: TGTGCCAGCAGCGTAGCTATTCTAGCGGGAGTCTCCGAGCAGTACTTC
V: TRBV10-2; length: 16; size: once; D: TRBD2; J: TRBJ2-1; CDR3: CASSESAGGPPNEQFF; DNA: TGCGCCAGCAGTGAATCGGCGGGAGGGCCCCCCAATGAGCAGTTCTTC
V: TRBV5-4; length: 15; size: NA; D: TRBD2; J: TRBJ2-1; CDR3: CASSMTSFSYNEQFF; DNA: TGTGCCAGCAGCATGACTAGCTTCTCCTACAATGAGCAGTTCTTC
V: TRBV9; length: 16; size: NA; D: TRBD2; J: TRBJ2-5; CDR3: CASSDRLAGGGETQYF; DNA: TGTGCCAGCAGCGACCGACTAGCGGGGGGTGGGGAGACCCAGTACTTC
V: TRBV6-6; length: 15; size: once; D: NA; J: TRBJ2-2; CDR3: CATRLPGTEGGELFF; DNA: TGTGCCACCAGACTACCCGGGACGGAGGGCGGGGAGCTGTTTTTT
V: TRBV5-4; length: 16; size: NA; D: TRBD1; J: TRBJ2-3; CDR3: CASSLVGQGRTDTQYF; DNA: TGTGCCAGCAGCTTGGTCGGACAGGGACGCACAGATACGCAGTATTTT
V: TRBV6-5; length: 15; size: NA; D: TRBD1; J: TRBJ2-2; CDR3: CASSHRGSETGELFF; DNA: TGTGCCAGCAGCCACAGGGGGTCGGAGACCGGGGAGCTGTTTTTT
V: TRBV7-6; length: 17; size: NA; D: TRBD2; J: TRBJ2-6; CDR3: CASSLVAGGSGANVLTF; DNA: TGTGCCAGCAGCTTAGTAGCGGGAGGCTCTGGGGCCAACGTCCTGACTTTC
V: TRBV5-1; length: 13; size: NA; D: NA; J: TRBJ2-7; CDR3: CASSSTGVYEQYF; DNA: TGCGCCAGCAGCTCCACGGGAGTCTACGAGCAGTACTTC
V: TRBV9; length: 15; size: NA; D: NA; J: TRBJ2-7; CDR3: CASSVDRDPSYEQYF; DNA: TGTGCCAGCAGCGTAGACCGGGACCCCTCCTACGAGCAGTACTTC
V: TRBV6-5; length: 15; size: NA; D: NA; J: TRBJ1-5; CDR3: CASSLQGEGNQPQHF; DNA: TGTGCCAGCAGCCTACAGGGAGAGGGCAATCAGCCCCAGCATTTT
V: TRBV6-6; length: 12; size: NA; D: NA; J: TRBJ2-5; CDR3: CASGEGQETQYF; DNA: TGTGCCAGCGGCGAGGGACAAGAGACCCAGTACTTC
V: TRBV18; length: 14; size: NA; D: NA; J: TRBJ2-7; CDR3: CASSPPSTMGEQYF; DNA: TGTGCCAGCTCACCACCCTCCACGATGGGCGAGCAGTACTTC
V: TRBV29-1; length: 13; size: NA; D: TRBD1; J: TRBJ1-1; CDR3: CSGRQGGNTEAFF; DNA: TGCAGCGGAAGACAGGGGGGGAACACTGAAGCTTTCTTT
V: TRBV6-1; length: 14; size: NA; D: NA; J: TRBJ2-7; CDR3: CASSEAWGSYEQYF; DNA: TGTGCCAGCAGTGAAGCTTGGGGGTCCTACGAGCAGTACTTC
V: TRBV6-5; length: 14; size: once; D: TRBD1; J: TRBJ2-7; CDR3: CASRNVGQGYEQYF; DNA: TGTGCCAGCAGGAACGTGGGACAGGGCTACGAGCAGTACTTC
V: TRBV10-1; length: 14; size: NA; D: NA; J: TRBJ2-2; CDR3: CASTGQSNTGELFF; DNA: TGCGCCAGCACTGGACAGTCGAACACCGGGGAGCTGTTTTTT
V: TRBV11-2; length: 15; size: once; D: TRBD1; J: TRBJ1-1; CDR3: CASSLEGTGATEAFF; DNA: TGTGCCAGCAGCTTAGAAGGGACAGGGGCGACTGAAGCTTTCTTT
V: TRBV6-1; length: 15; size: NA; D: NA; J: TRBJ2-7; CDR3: CASSENLFGNYEQYF; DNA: TGTGCCAGCAGTGAAAATTTGTTTGGGAACTACGAGCAGTACTTC
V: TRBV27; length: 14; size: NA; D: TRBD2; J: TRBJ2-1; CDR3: CASSSSGRFNEQFF; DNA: TGTGCCAGCAGTTCTAGCGGGAGGTTCAATGAGCAGTTCTTC
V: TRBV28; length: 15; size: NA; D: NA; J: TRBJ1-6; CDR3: CASSPPEVGNSPLHF; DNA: TGTGCCAGCAGTCCCCCCGAGGTGGGGAATTCACCCCTCCACTTT
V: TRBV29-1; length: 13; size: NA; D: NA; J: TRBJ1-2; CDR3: CSVVGDPQPGYTF; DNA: TGCAGCGTCGTAGGGGATCCGCAGCCGGGCTACACCTTC
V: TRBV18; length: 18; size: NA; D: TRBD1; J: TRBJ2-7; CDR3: CASSLYVTQTGEYYEQYF; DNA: TGTGCCAGCTCCCTCTATGTAACGCAGACAGGGGAGTATTACGAGCAGTACTTC
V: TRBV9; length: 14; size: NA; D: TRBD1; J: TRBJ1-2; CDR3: CASSVRDREFGYTF; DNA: TGTGCCAGCAGCGTAAGGGACAGGGAATTTGGCTACACCTTC
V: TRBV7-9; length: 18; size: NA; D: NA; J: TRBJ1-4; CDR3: CASSPRFTGQAANEKLFF; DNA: TGTGCCAGCAGCCCTAGGTTTACAGGCCAGGCGGCTAATGAAAAACTGTTTTTT
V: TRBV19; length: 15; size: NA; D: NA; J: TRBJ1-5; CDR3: CASGWGASSNQPQHF; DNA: TGTGCCAGCGGATGGGGGGCGTCGAGCAATCAGCCCCAGCATTTT
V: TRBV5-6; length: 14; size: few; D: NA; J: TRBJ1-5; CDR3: CASSLLGGDQPQHF; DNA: TGTGCCAGCAGCTTGTTGGGGGGCGATCAGCCCCAGCATTTT
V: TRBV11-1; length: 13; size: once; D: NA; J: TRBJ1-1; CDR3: CASSPALETEAFF; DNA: TGTGCCAGCAGCCCTGCCCTTGAAACTGAAGCTTTCTTT